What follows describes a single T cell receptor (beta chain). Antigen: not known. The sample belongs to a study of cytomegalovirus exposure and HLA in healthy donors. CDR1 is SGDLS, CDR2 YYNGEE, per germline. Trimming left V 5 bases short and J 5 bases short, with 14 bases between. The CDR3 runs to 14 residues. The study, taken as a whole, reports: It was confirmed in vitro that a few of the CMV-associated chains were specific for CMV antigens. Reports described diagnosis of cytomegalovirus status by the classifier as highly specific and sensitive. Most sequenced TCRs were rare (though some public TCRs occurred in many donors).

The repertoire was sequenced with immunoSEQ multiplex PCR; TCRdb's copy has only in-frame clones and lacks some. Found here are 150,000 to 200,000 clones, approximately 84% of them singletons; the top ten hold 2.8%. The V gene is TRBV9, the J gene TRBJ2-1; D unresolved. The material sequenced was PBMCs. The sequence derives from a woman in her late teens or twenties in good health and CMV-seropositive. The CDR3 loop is CASRPPCENNEQFF. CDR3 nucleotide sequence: TGTGCCAGCAGACCCCCCTGCGAAAACAATGAGCAGTTCTTC.